The 25 T cell receptor beta chains given below trace back to one sample, sequenced in a study of blood T cell repertoires in COVID-19. Assay used: immunoSEQ multiplex PCR; TCRdb lists only in-frame clones, some missing. The profile shows around 280,000 clones, about 90% of them singletons. Sequences were obtained from PBMCs or T cells enriched from blood (not recorded which). Every receptor here comes from a woman younger than 30 with acute COVID-19.

The rearrangement joins TRBV2 to TRBJ1-2; 10 positions match TRBD1. The CDR3 is made up of 14 amino acids. V lost 1 base, J lost 8 bases, and 4 bases stayed unmatched. Germline-derived CDR1 and CDR2 are SNHLY and FYNNEI. For the CDR3, the DNA is TGTGCCAGCAGTGAAGGGACAGGGGGATGGGGCTACACCTTC. Its translation is CASSEGTGGWGYTF.

The chain recombines TRBV27 with TRBJ2-3, with 7 positions matching TRBD2. Germline V lookup: CDR1 MNHEY, CDR2 SMNVEV (reference sequence). CDR3 size: 16 residues. The junction had 8 bases not matched to a gene; V was cut back by 3 bases and J by 2 bases. The CDR3 protein is CASSFKRDPATDTQYF. CDR3 coding DNA: TGTGCCAGCAGTTTTAAGCGGGACCCAGCCACAGATACGCAGTATTTT.

The CDR3 DNA follows: TGTGCCAGCAGCTTAGCGGGAGTGGTCGAGCAGTACTTC. Translation gives CASSLAGVVEQYF. The chain couples TRBV7-9 to TRBJ2-7; D is perhaps TRBD2 (5 bases). This CDR3 is built from 13 residues. Trimming took 0 bases from V and 6 from J, leaving 9 bases between them. The germline gives CDR1 SEHNR, CDR2 FQNEAQ (reference sequence).

The V call is TRBV20-1, the J call TRBJ2-3; tentative D call: TRBD2 (6 bases). The CDR3 spans 15 residues. CDR1 is DFQATT and CDR2 is SNEGSKA in the germline V gene (reference sequence). Trimming stripped 3 bases from V and 6 bases from J, with 19 bases between. This CDR3 reads CSASSGGQPQDTQYF. The CDR3 coding sequence is TGCAGTGCTAGTAGCGGCGGGCAGCCCCAGGATACGCAGTATTTT.

The rearrangement uses TRBV7-6 and TRBJ2-5; maybe TRBD2 (5 bases). Germline V gene lookup returns CDR1 SGHVS and CDR2 FNYEAQ. This CDR3 spans 12 amino acids. V lost 8 bases to trimming and J lost 2 bases, with 9 bases between them. The CDR3 sequence: CASVGLQETQYF. CDR3 DNA: TGTGCCAGCGTAGGACTGCAAGAGACCCAGTACTTC.

V is TRBV15 and J is TRBJ2-4; 7 nucleotides match TRBD2. V was pared by 3 bases and J by 7 bases, with 12 bases of the junction left unmatched. Germline V lookup: CDR1 LNHNV, CDR2 YYDKDF (reference sequence). The CDR3 has 16 amino acids. The CDR3 reads CATSRTPSGIENIQYF. The CDR3 nucleotides read TGTGCCACCAGCAGGACCCCAAGCGGGATTGAGAACATTCAGTACTTC.

The J gene is TRBJ2-2, the V gene TRBV11-2; tentatively, D is TRBD2 (5 bases). V dropped 2 bases and J dropped 4 bases, with 17 bases sitting between them. The germline CDR1 and CDR2 sequences are SGHAT and FQNNGV. The CDR3 totals 17 residues. This CDR3 reads CASSLTNLGRGTGELFF. The CDR3 bases are TGTGCCAGCAGCTTAACGAACCTGGGGAGAGGCACCGGGGAGCTGTTTTTT. Complete variable domain (other parts from reference TRBV11-2 and TRBJ2-2): EAGVAQSPRYKIIEKRQSVAFWCNPISGHATLYWYQQILGQGPKLLIQFQNNGVVDDSQLPKDRFSAERLKGVDSTLKIQPAKLEDSAVYLCASSLTNLGRGTGELFFGEGSRLTVL.

The V gene is TRBV27, the J gene TRBJ1-5, with 10 bases matching TRBD1. Germline values: CDR1 MNHEY, CDR2 SMNVEV (reference sequence). V shed 6 bases, J shed 0 bases, and the junction held 11 bases outside the gene matches. CDR3 length: 18 residues. The CDR3 sequence is CASSPGGTGAYSNQPQHF. The CDR3 DNA reads TGTGCCAGCAGCCCAGGCGGGACAGGGGCCTATAGCAATCAGCCCCAGCATTTT.

The chain carries TRBV19 and TRBJ2-7; 12 bases are shared with TRBD1. Germline V gene lookup returns CDR1 LNHDA and CDR2 SQIVND (reference sequence). V was clipped by 4 bases and J by 5 bases; unmatched bases: 6. The CDR3 sequence is 15 residues long. The CDR3 protein is CASSTTGTGGHEQYF. The CDR3 DNA reads as TGTGCCAGTAGTACCACCGGGACAGGGGGCCACGAGCAGTACTTC. Using reference TRBV19 and TRBJ2-7 for the parts outside the CDR3, the full variable domain is DGGITQSPKYLFRKEGQNVTLSCEQNLNHDAMYWYRQDPGQGLRLIYYSQIVNDFQKGDIAEGYSVSREKKESFPLTVTSAQKNPTAFYLCASSTTGTGGHEQYFGPGTRLTVT.

V and J are TRBV29-1 and TRBJ2-7, with 12 bases aligning to TRBD1. The CDR3 is made up of 13 amino acids. Losses at the gene ends were 5 bases for V and 7 bases for J; bases not matched to a gene: 6. Looked up from germline, CDR1 is SQVTM and CDR2 is ANQGSEA. CDR3 sequence reads: CSVSGTGGSEQYF. CDR3 DNA: TGCAGCGTTTCCGGGACAGGGGGCAGTGAGCAGTACTTC.

This sequence joins TRBV29-1 and TRBJ2-1, with 7 bases aligning to TRBD2. This CDR3 has 14 amino acids. Germline V lookup: CDR1 SQVTM, CDR2 ANQGSEA. The V gene end was trimmed by 7 bases and the J gene end by 0 bases; junction bases not matched to a gene: 6. This chain's CDR3 is CSAGRPSSYNEQFF. CDR3 coding DNA: TGCAGCGCCGGGAGGCCGAGCTCCTACAATGAGCAGTTCTTC.

This rearrangement joins TRBV18 to TRBJ1-2; 9 nucleotides align to TRBD1. The CDR3 has 17 residues. CDR1 and CDR2 (germline): KGHSH, LQKENI. V trimming: 5 bases; J trimming: 4 bases; junction bases outside the gene matches: 14. DNA of the CDR3: TGTGCCAGCTCAAAGGGACAGGGAACACACCCCACCTATGGCTACACCTTC. It yields the protein CASSKGQGTHPTYGYTF.

The J gene is TRBJ1-4, the V gene TRBV27; 9 positions agree with TRBD1. The CDR3 has 15 residues. The V segment lost 8 bases and the J segment 3 bases; nucleotides outside the gene matches: 7. Looked up from germline, CDR1 is MNHEY and CDR2 is SMNVEV (reference sequence). The CDR3 sequence: CASGLQGAPNEKLFF. CDR3 sequence (DNA): TGTGCCAGCGGATTACAGGGGGCGCCTAATGAAAAACTGTTTTTT.

The chain has TRBV7-2 and TRBJ1-2, with a weak D call TRBD1 (6 bases). The CDR3 length is 17 residues. The germline CDR1 and CDR2 sequences are SGHTA and FQGNSA. The V end was cut by 5 bases, the J end by 6 bases, with 25 bases between. The CDR3 DNA is TGTGCCAGCAGCATAGGACAGCTGGGATTACTACGTAATGGCTACACCTTC. Amino acids: CASSIGQLGLLRNGYTF.

The rearrangement joins TRBV30 to TRBJ2-7, with 8 bases lining up with TRBD1. The CDR3 spans 14 residues. The germline gives CDR1 GTSNPN, CDR2 SVGIG (reference sequence). V lost 3 bases to trimming and J lost 6 bases; unmatched junction nucleotides: 10. CDR3 in DNA: TGTGCCTGGAGGACAGGACAGGGCAGAAGCGAGCAGTACTTC. Translated: CAWRTGQGRSEQYF. The full variable domain, its missing parts supplied by reference TRBV30 and TRBJ2-7, is SQTIHQWPATLVQPVGSPLSLECTVEGTSNPNLYWYRQAAGRGLQLLFYSVGIGQISSEVPQNLSASRPQDRQFILSSKKLLLSDSGFYLCAWRTGQGRSEQYFGPGTRLTVT.

The chain has TRBV10-3 and TRBJ2-7; 7 nucleotides agree with TRBD2. CDR3 size: 15 residues. CDR1 ENHRY and CDR2 SYGVKD come from the germline V gene. V lost 6 bases, J lost 1 base, and 9 bases stayed unmatched. The CDR3 loop is CAISGEREGSYEQYF. Here the CDR3 DNA reads TGTGCCATCAGCGGCGAGCGGGAAGGGTCCTACGAGCAGTACTTC.

V usage is TRBV5-4 and J usage is TRBJ2-5, with 10 nucleotides matching TRBD1. Germline V gene sequence: CDR1 SGHNT, CDR2 YYREEE (reference sequence). Trimming cost V 5 bases and J 4 bases; bases outside gene matches: 5. The CDR3 length is 14 residues. The CDR3 bases are TGTGCCAGCAGGACCCGGGACAGGGGAGAGACCCAGTACTTC. Protein: CASRTRDRGETQYF.

The chain couples TRBV11-2 to TRBJ1-1; 8 bases align to TRBD1. This CDR3 spans 16 amino acids. After removal of 5 bases from V and 4 bases from J, the junction contained 12 bases not matched to a gene. Germline CDR1 is SGHAT and CDR2 is FQNNGV. DNA of the CDR3: TGTGCCAGCAGCCCTAGGACAGGGATTTTGAGCACTGAAGCTTTCTTT. Amino acid sequence: CASSPRTGILSTEAFF.

The chain has TRBV5-1 and TRBJ2-7; 10 bases line up with TRBD2. Germline CDR1 reads SGHRS; CDR2 reads YFSETQ. J gave up 3 bases and V 4 bases, and 4 bases lay outside the gene matches. The CDR3 contains 14 residues. The CDR3 is CASSGGTSDYEQYF. The CDR3 coding sequence is TGCGCCAGCAGCGGGGGGACTAGCGACTACGAGCAGTACTTC.

The chain recombines TRBV4-2 with TRBJ1-5; possibly TRBD1 for D (5 bases). The germline gives CDR1 LGHNA, CDR2 YNFKEQ. The CDR3 covers 15 residues. Trimming took off 0 bases at V and 7 bases at J, with 13 bases between the two ends. The CDR3 DNA follows: TGTGCCAGCAGCCAAGAGACAGATGTAAACCAGCCCCAGCATTTT. Translating it yields CASSQETDVNQPQHF.

This sequence joins TRBV11-2 and TRBJ2-5; 9 bases are a match to TRBD1. From germline, CDR1 is SGHAT and CDR2 FQNNGV. The CDR3 runs to 15 residues. J gave up 6 bases and V 4 bases, and 9 bases lay outside the gene matches. The CDR3 here is CASSWGQGGGKTQYF. The CDR3 DNA reads as TGTGCCAGCAGCTGGGGACAGGGAGGCGGAAAGACCCAGTACTTC.

The rearrangement uses TRBV27 and TRBJ1-3; 9 bases are a match to TRBD1. The germline CDR1 and CDR2 sequences are MNHEY and SMNVEV (reference sequence). This CDR3 comprises 17 residues. The V and J ends lost 2 bases and 1 base, in that order; junction bases with no gene match: 6. CDR3 sequence reads: CASSLTGTGPSGNTIYF. The CDR3 bases are TGTGCCAGCAGTTTAACCGGGACAGGGCCGTCTGGAAACACCATATATTTT.

J is TRBJ1-3 and V is TRBV4-3, with no clear D. The V gene's germline CDR1 is LGHNA and CDR2 YSLEER. Trimming left V 0 bases short and J 0 bases short, with 6 bases between. The length of the CDR3 is 15 residues. CDR3 residues: CASSQDSFSGNTIYF. CDR3 bases: TGCGCCAGCAGCCAAGATTCCTTCTCTGGAAACACCATATATTTT.

V usage is TRBV7-5 and J usage is TRBJ2-5; the table assigns TRBD1, which was not confirmed against the DNA. TRBV7-5 constitutes a pseudogene. This CDR3 contains 16 residues. Written as DNA, the CDR3 is TGTGCCAGAAGCCCAGCCCAGGCCACTGGGCAAGAGACCCAGTACTTC. It encodes CARSPAQATGQETQYF.

The chain is built from TRBV24-1 and TRBJ2-3; 9 bases agree with TRBD2. The V gene's germline CDR1 is KGHDR and CDR2 SFDVKD. Trimming at V came to 7 bases and at J to 1 base, leaving 11 bases not matched to a gene. This CDR3 is built from 17 residues. The CDR3 sequence: CATSHSGRRLGTDTQYF. For the CDR3, the DNA is TGTGCCACCAGCCATAGCGGGAGAAGGTTAGGCACAGATACGCAGTATTTT.